Sequencing of this T cell receptor beta chain was carried out in a study of blood T cell repertoires in COVID-19. The wider study: Samples taken during acute and convalescent COVID-19 were collected in the United States, Italy and Spain. The analysed material was cDNA or gDNA that came from T cells, B-cell-depleted T cells, or PBMCs.

With V trimmed by 9 bases and J by 2 bases, 7 bases remained unmatched. Germline V gene sequence: CDR1 KGHDR, CDR2 SFDVKD. The CDR3 extends over 14 amino acids. Here immunoSEQ multiplex PCR was the method, and the copy in TCRdb shows in-frame clones only, minus some. The sample contains hundreds of thousands of clones, around nine tenths of which appear only once. This clone was seen just once. The clonotype originates from a woman aged 25 to 45 with COVID-19, enrolled during active disease. The material sequenced was peripheral blood. This chain joins TRBV24-1 and TRBJ2-3; 7 nucleotides align to TRBD1. The CDR3 nucleotides read TGTGCCACCCAGGGGGATCTTACCACAGATACGCAGTATTTT. Residues: CATQGDLTTDTQYF.